The rows below give T cell receptor beta chains drawn from one sample of a study of spatial heterogeneity in lung cancer. TCRdb used MiXCR to reprocess the 5' RACE reads, holding one entry per CDR3 protein. The profile shows about 820 distinct CDR3 sequences, roughly 6.7% of them singletons. Sequenced material: lung tumor tissue, taken at surgery. The receptors here all came from a female donor with early-stage non-small cell lung cancer. The CDR3 runs from the conserved cysteine through the conserved F or W. D genes are given only for firm matches. Rows may omit the clone size; those that give it use once, few, many or a size class.

j_gene: TRBJ1-5; d_gene: TRBD1; abundance: medium-sized; v_gene: TRBV19; CDR3nt: TGTGCCAGTAGTATCCCGGGACAGGGGGGCAATCAGCCCCAGCATTTT; CDR3aa: CASSIPGQGGNQPQHF
j_gene: TRBJ2-6; d_gene: TRBD1; abundance: medium-sized; v_gene: TRBV29-1; CDR3nt: TGCAGCGCACGTCCCGGGACAGGGGGCTCTGGGGCCAACGTCCTGACTTTC; CDR3aa: CSARPGTGGSGANVLTF
j_gene: TRBJ2-5; d_gene: NA; abundance: medium-sized; v_gene: TRBV12-3/TRBV12-4; CDR3nt: TGTGCCAGCACCCTTGGTATAGCGGAAGAGACCCAGTACTTC; CDR3aa: CASTLGIAEETQYF
j_gene: TRBJ2-7; d_gene: TRBD1; abundance: few; v_gene: TRBV18; CDR3nt: TGTGCCAGCTCACCGAACAGGGGGCTTACCTACGAGCAGTACTTC; CDR3aa: CASSPNRGLTYEQYF
j_gene: TRBJ2-1; d_gene: TRBD1; abundance: medium-sized; v_gene: TRBV28; CDR3nt: TGTGCCAGCAGAACAGGGGACAATGAGCAGTTCTTC; CDR3aa: CASRTGDNEQFF
j_gene: TRBJ2-3; d_gene: NA; abundance: medium-sized; v_gene: TRBV24-1; CDR3nt: TGTGCCACCAGTGATTATCAGGGATCCACAGATACGCAGTATTTT; CDR3aa: CATSDYQGSTDTQYF
j_gene: TRBJ2-1; d_gene: NA; abundance: few; v_gene: TRBV16; CDR3nt: TGTGCCAGCAGCCACAGACTAGGGCGGTACAATGAGCAGTTCTTC; CDR3aa: CASSHRLGRYNEQFF
j_gene: TRBJ2-3; d_gene: NA; abundance: medium-sized; v_gene: TRBV10-3; CDR3nt: TGTGCCATCAGTGGAGACACAGATACGCAGTATTTT; CDR3aa: CAISGDTDTQYF
j_gene: TRBJ1-5; d_gene: NA; abundance: medium-sized; v_gene: TRBV12-3/TRBV12-4; CDR3nt: TGTGCCAGCAGGGACATGGGGGACGGTCAGCCCCAGCATTTT; CDR3aa: CASRDMGDGQPQHF
j_gene: TRBJ2-7; d_gene: NA; abundance: large; v_gene: TRBV6-2/TRBV6-3; CDR3nt: TGTGCCAGCAGTTACTCGATTGGGGGTGCGACGTGGGAGCAGTACTTC; CDR3aa: CASSYSIGGATWEQYF
j_gene: TRBJ2-3; d_gene: NA; abundance: medium-sized; v_gene: TRBV10-3; CDR3nt: TGTGCCATCAGTGAGTCGGCAGGGACAGATACGCAGTATTTT; CDR3aa: CAISESAGTDTQYF
j_gene: TRBJ1-1; d_gene: TRBD1; abundance: large; v_gene: TRBV12-3/TRBV12-4; CDR3nt: TGTGCCAGCAGTTTGTCAGGGGGGAACACTGAAGCTTTCTTT; CDR3aa: CASSLSGGNTEAFF
j_gene: TRBJ2-1; d_gene: TRBD2; abundance: NA; v_gene: TRBV11-2; CDR3nt: TGTGCCAGCAGCAACTGGCCTCCGACTAGCGGGAGCGCGAATAAGCAGTTCTTC; CDR3aa: CASSNWPPTSGSANKQFF
j_gene: TRBJ1-4; d_gene: NA; abundance: few; v_gene: TRBV4-1; CDR3nt: TGCGCCAGCAGCCAACCATATCAGGGAGCAACTAATGAAAAACTGTTTTTT; CDR3aa: CASSQPYQGATNEKLFF
j_gene: TRBJ2-6; d_gene: TRBD1; abundance: large; v_gene: TRBV7-8; CDR3nt: TGTGCCAGCAGCCCCAGGGACAGGGGGTCAAGGGCCAACGTCCTGACTTTC; CDR3aa: CASSPRDRGSRANVLTF
j_gene: TRBJ2-5; d_gene: NA; abundance: medium-sized; v_gene: TRBV29-1; CDR3nt: TGCAGCGCCTCGACTAGGTTCGAGACCCAGTACTTC; CDR3aa: CSASTRFETQYF
j_gene: TRBJ1-1; d_gene: NA; abundance: large; v_gene: TRBV27; CDR3nt: TGTGCCAGCAGTTTGGGCACTGAAGCTTTCTTT; CDR3aa: CASSLGTEAFF
j_gene: TRBJ1-1; d_gene: NA; abundance: medium-sized; v_gene: TRBV7-3; CDR3nt: TGTGCCAGCAGCCAGGGCGGGGCCGGGGCTGAAGCTTTCTTT; CDR3aa: CASSQGGAGAEAFF
j_gene: TRBJ2-5; d_gene: NA; abundance: many; v_gene: TRBV20-1; CDR3nt: TGCAGTGCCCTGAATCTGGGCGGGGGCGACCAAGAGACCCAGTACTTC; CDR3aa: CSALNLGGGDQETQYF
j_gene: TRBJ2-7; d_gene: NA; abundance: large; v_gene: TRBV30; CDR3nt: TGTGCCTGGAGCGGCCAGGGGTACGAGCAGTACTTC; CDR3aa: CAWSGQGYEQYF
j_gene: TRBJ1-6; d_gene: NA; abundance: medium-sized; v_gene: TRBV2; CDR3nt: TGTGCCAGCAGTGTAGACAGAGTAACCTATAATTCACCCCTCCACTTT; CDR3aa: CASSVDRVTYNSPLHF
j_gene: TRBJ2-7; d_gene: NA; abundance: medium-sized; v_gene: TRBV20-1; CDR3nt: TGCAGTGCTGCACAGGGAAGCGAGCAGTACTTC; CDR3aa: CSAAQGSEQYF
j_gene: TRBJ2-2; d_gene: NA; abundance: medium-sized; v_gene: TRBV7-8; CDR3nt: TGTGCCAGCGCACACTTTACGAACACCGGGGAGCTGTTTTTT; CDR3aa: CASAHFTNTGELFF
j_gene: TRBJ1-1; d_gene: NA; abundance: large; v_gene: TRBV3-1; CDR3nt: TGTGCCAGCAGCAAAGGAAGGAGAGCTTTCTTT; CDR3aa: CASSKGRRAFF
j_gene: TRBJ2-7; d_gene: NA; abundance: medium-sized; v_gene: TRBV7-2; CDR3nt: TGTGCCAGCAGCTTAGTGGGTCGAACCTACGAGCAGTACTTC; CDR3aa: CASSLVGRTYEQYF
j_gene: TRBJ2-3; d_gene: TRBD2; abundance: medium-sized; v_gene: TRBV12-3/TRBV12-4; CDR3nt: TGTGCCAGCAGTTGGGGCGGGAGGACAGATACGCAGTATTTT; CDR3aa: CASSWGGRTDTQYF
j_gene: TRBJ2-5; d_gene: TRBD1; abundance: medium-sized; v_gene: TRBV10-3; CDR3nt: TGTGCCATCAGTGACCCAGGGACAGAAGAGACCCAGTACTTC; CDR3aa: CAISDPGTEETQYF
j_gene: TRBJ2-1; d_gene: TRBD2; abundance: large; v_gene: TRBV20-1; CDR3nt: TGCAGTGCCGCTAGACTAGCGGGTGACGCCTACAATGAGCAGTTCTTC; CDR3aa: CSAARLAGDAYNEQFF
j_gene: TRBJ2-1; d_gene: TRBD2; abundance: medium-sized; v_gene: TRBV7-3; CDR3nt: TGTGCCAGCAGCGTCTCCCAGCGGGGTATTAATGAGCAGTTCTTC; CDR3aa: CASSVSQRGINEQFF
j_gene: TRBJ1-1; d_gene: TRBD1; abundance: large; v_gene: TRBV6-5; CDR3nt: TGTGCCAGCAGTTACAGGGACAGGGGATGGTACACTGAAGCTTTCTTT; CDR3aa: CASSYRDRGWYTEAFF
j_gene: TRBJ2-3; d_gene: NA; abundance: medium-sized; v_gene: TRBV6-6; CDR3nt: TGTGCCAGCAGTTATGATGTATACGAGCAGTATTTT; CDR3aa: CASSYDVYEQYF
j_gene: TRBJ2-7; d_gene: NA; abundance: medium-sized; v_gene: TRBV2; CDR3nt: TGTGCCAGCACCGGGGGTGTCGGGTACGAGCAGTACTTC; CDR3aa: CASTGGVGYEQYF
j_gene: TRBJ2-7; d_gene: TRBD2; abundance: medium-sized; v_gene: TRBV7-2; CDR3nt: TGTGCCAGCACCTGGACTAGCGGCCACCAGGTCTACGAGCAGTACTTC; CDR3aa: CASTWTSGHQVYEQYF
j_gene: TRBJ2-5; d_gene: TRBD2; abundance: medium-sized; v_gene: TRBV20-1; CDR3nt: TGCAGTGCTAGAGGGTCCGGGGGGGATTTCGCCCAGGAGACCCAGTACTTC; CDR3aa: CSARGSGGDFAQETQYF
j_gene: TRBJ2-1; d_gene: TRBD2; abundance: large; v_gene: TRBV11-2; CDR3nt: TGTGCCAGCAGCAACTGGCCTCCGACTAGCGGGAGCGTGAATGAGCAGTTCTTC; CDR3aa: CASSNWPPTSGSVNEQFF
j_gene: TRBJ2-7; d_gene: TRBD1; abundance: medium-sized; v_gene: TRBV7-9; CDR3nt: TGTGCCAGCAGACCGCTACAGGGGGTCACGAACGAGCAGTACTTC; CDR3aa: CASRPLQGVTNEQYF
j_gene: TRBJ2-1; d_gene: NA; abundance: medium-sized; v_gene: TRBV20-1; CDR3nt: TGCAGTGCTACGTGGGACGTCGTGGGCGATGAGCAGTTCTTC; CDR3aa: CSATWDVVGDEQFF
j_gene: TRBJ1-1; d_gene: NA; abundance: medium-sized; v_gene: TRBV7-9; CDR3nt: TGTGCCAGCAGCTTGAACGACGGGGCTGAAGCTTTCTTT; CDR3aa: CASSLNDGAEAFF
j_gene: TRBJ2-3; d_gene: TRBD2; abundance: NA; v_gene: TRBV7-9; CDR3nt: TGTGCCAGCAGCTTAGGCCCCTACTCCTTAGCGGGAACTAGCACAGATACGCAGTATTTT; CDR3aa: CASSLGPYSLAGTSTDTQYF
j_gene: TRBJ2-7; d_gene: NA; abundance: medium-sized; v_gene: TRBV27; CDR3nt: TGTGCCAGCAGTTTAGAGATTTCGGGAGTTGGTCGGGGCGAGCAGTACTTC; CDR3aa: CASSLEISGVGRGEQYF
j_gene: TRBJ2-2; d_gene: NA; abundance: large; v_gene: TRBV6-5; CDR3nt: TGTGCCAGCAGTTACCCTGCAGGGCCCCTCACCGGGGAGCTGTTTTTT; CDR3aa: CASSYPAGPLTGELFF
j_gene: TRBJ2-1; d_gene: NA; abundance: medium-sized; v_gene: TRBV24-1; CDR3nt: TGTGCCACCAGTGATCGCCTGGGGGTGGGGACAAGCTCCTACAATGAGCAGTTCTTC; CDR3aa: CATSDRLGVGTSSYNEQFF
j_gene: TRBJ2-1; d_gene: NA; abundance: medium-sized; v_gene: TRBV12-3/TRBV12-4; CDR3nt: TGTGCCAGCAGTTTTATCGTAGGTGAGCAGTTCTTC; CDR3aa: CASSFIVGEQFF